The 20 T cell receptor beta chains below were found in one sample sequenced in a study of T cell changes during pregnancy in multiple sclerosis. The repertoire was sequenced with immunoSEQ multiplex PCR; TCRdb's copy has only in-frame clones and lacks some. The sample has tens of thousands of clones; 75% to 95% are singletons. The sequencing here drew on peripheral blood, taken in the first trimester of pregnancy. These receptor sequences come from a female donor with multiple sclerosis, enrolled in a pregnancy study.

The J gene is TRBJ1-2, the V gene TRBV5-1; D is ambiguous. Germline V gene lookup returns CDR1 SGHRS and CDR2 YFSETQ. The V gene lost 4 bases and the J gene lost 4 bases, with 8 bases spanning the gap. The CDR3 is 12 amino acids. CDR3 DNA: TGCGCCAGCAGCGTTAGTAGCTATGGCTACACCTTC. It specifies CASSVSSYGYTF.

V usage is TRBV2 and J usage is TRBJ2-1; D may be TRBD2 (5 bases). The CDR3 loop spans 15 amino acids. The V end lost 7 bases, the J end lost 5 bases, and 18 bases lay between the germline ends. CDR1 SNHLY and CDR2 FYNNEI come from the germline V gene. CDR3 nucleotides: TGTGCCAGCAACCGGGATCCGGGAATCAACAATGAGCAGTTCTTC. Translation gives CASNRDPGINNEQFF.

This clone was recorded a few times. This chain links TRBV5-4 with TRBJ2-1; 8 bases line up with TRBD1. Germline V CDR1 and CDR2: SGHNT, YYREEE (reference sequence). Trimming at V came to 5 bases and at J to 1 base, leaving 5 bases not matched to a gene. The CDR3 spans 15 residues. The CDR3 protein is CASSSRTGSYNEQFF. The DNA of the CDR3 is TGTGCCAGCAGTTCCCGGACAGGGTCCTACAATGAGCAGTTCTTC.

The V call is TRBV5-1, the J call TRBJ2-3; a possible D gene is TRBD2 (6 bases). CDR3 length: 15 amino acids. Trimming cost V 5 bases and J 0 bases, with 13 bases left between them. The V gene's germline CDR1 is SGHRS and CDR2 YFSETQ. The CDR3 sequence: CASRHDGTSTDTQYF. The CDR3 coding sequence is TGCGCCAGCAGACATGACGGGACTAGCACAGATACGCAGTATTTT.

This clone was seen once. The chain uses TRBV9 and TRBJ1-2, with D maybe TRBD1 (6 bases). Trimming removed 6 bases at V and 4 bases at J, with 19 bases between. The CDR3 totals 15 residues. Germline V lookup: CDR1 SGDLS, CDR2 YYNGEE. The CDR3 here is CASTPEDRLSYGYTF. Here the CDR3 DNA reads TGTGCCAGCACCCCGGAGGACAGATTGTCCTATGGCTACACCTTC.

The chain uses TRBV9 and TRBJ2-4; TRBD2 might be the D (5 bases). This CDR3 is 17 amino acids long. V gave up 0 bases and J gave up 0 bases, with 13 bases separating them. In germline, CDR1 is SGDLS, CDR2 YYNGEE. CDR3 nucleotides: TGTGCCAGCAGCGTAGATTACGGAGGACTAGCCAAAAACATTCAGTACTTC. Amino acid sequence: CASSVDYGGLAKNIQYF. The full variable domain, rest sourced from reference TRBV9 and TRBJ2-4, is DSGVTQTPKHLITATGQRVTLRCSPRSGDLSVYWYQQSLDQGLQFLIQYYNGEERAKGNILERFSAQQFPDLHSELNLSSLELGDSALYFCASSVDYGGLAKNIQYFGAGTRLSVL.

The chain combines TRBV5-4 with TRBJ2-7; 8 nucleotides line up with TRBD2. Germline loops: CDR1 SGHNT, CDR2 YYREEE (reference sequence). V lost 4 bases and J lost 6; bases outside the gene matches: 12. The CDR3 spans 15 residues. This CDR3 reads CASSETSGSFREQYF. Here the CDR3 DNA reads TGTGCCAGCAGCGAAACTAGCGGTAGTTTCCGCGAGCAGTACTTC.

In DNA, the CDR3 is TGTGCCAGCAGCTTCCAGATCAGGGCGGAGACCCAGTACTTC. This encodes CASSFQIRAETQYF. The rearrangement joins TRBV5-6 to TRBJ2-5; D perhaps matches TRBD1 (5 bases). Germline CDR1 SGHDT, CDR2 YYEEEE. V gave up 2 bases and J gave up 5 bases, with 13 bases separating them. The CDR3 sequence is 14 residues long.

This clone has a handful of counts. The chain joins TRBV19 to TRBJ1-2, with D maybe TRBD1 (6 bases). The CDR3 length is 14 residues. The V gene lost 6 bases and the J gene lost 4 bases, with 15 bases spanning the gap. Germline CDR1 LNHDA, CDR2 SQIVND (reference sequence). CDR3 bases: TGTGCCAGTAGCTCCTCCGGGACAAGCTATGGCTACACCTTC. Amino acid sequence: CASSSSGTSYGYTF.

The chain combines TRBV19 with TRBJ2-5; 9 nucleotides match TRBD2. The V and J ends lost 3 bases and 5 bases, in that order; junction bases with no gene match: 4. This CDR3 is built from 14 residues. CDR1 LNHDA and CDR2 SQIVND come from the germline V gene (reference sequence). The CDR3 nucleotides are TGTGCCAGTAGTATGGGCGGGGGGGCGGAGACCCAGTACTTC. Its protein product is CASSMGGGAETQYF.

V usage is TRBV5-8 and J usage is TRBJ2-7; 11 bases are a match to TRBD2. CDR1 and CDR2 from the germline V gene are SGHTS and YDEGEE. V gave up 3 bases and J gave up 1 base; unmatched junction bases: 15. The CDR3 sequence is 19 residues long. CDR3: CASSSRLAGPLRVSYEQYF. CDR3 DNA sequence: TGTGCCAGCAGCTCGCGACTAGCGGGGCCTCTTAGAGTGTCCTACGAGCAGTACTTC.

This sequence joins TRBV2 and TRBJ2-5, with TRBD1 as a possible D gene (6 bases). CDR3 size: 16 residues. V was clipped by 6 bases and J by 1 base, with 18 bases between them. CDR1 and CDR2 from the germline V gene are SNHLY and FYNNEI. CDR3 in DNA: TGTGCCAGCAGCGCTACACGATCACAGGGCCAAGAGACCCAGTACTTC. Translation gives CASSATRSQGQETQYF.

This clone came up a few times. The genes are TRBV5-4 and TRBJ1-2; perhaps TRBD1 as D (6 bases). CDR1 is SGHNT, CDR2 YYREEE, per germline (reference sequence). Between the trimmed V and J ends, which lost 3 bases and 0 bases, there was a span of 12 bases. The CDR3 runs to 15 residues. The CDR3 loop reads CASSWSRGSNYGYTF. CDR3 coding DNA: TGTGCCAGCAGCTGGAGTAGGGGGTCTAACTATGGCTACACCTTC.

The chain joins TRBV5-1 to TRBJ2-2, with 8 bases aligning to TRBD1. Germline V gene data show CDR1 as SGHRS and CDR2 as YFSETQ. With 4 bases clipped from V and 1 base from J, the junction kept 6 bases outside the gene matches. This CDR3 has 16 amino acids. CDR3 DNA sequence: TGCGCCAGCAGCAAAACCGGGACAGGGAACACCGGGGAGCTGTTTTTT. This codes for CASSKTGTGNTGELFF.

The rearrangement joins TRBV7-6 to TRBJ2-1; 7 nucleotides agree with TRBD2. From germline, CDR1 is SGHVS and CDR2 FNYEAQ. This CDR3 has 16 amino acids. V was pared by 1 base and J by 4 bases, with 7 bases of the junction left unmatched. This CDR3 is CASSLVRVAGYNEQFF. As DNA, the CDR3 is TGTGCCAGCAGCTTAGTCCGGGTAGCGGGTTACAATGAGCAGTTCTTC.

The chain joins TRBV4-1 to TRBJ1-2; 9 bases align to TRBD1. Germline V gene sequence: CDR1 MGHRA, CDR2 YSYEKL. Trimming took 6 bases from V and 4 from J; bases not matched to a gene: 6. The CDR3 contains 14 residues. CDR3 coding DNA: TGCGCCAGCAGTAAGACAGGGGGTGGCTATGGCTACACCTTC. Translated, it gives CASSKTGGGYGYTF.

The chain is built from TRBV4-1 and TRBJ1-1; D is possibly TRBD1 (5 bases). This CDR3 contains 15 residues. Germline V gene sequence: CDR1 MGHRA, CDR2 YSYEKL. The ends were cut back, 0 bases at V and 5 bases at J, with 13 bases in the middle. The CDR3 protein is CASSQDLGRATEAFF. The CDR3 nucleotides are TGCGCCAGCAGCCAAGATTTGGGCAGGGCGACTGAAGCTTTCTTT.

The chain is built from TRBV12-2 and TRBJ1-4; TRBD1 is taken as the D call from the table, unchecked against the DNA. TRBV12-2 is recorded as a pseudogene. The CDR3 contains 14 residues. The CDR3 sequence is CASRFRGPGEKLFF. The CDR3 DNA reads TGTGCAAGTCGCTTCAGGGGGCCTGGTGAAAAACTGTTTTTT.

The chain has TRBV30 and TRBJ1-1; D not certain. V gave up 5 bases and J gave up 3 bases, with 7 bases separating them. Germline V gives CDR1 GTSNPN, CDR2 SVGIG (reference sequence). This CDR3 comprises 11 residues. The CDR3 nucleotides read TGTGCCTGGGTCGGGTACACTGAAGCTTTCTTT. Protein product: CAWVGYTEAFF.

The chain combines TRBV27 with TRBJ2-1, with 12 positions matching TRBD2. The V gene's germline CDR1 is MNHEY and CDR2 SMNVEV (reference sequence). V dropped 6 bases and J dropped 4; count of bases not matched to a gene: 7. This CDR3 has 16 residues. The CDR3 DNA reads TGTGCCAGCAGCCCAACTAGCGGGAGGATTTACAATGAGCAGTTCTTC. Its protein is CASSPTSGRIYNEQFF.